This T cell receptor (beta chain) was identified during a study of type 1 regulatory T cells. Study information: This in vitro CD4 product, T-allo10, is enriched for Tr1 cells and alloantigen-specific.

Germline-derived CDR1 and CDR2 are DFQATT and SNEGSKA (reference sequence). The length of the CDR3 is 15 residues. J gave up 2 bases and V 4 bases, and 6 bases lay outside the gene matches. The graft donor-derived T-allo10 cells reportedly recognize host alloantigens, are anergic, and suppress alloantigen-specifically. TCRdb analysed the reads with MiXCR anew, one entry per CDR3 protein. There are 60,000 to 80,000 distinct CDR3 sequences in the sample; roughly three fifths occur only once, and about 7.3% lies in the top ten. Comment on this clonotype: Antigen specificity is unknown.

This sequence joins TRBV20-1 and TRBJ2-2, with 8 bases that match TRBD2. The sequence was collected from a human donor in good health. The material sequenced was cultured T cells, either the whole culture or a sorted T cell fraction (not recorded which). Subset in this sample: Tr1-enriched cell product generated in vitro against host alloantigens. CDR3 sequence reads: CSAISGTRNTGELFF. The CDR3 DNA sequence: TGCAGTGCTATATCCGGGACTAGAAACACCGGGGAGCTGTTTTTT.